This entry lists 25 T cell receptor beta chains sequenced from one sample in a study of T-cell memory formation after mild COVID-19. TCRdb itself ran the 5' RACE reads through MiXCR, one entry per CDR3 protein. Here the sample spans a few hundred thousand distinct CDR3 sequences, under 25% being singletons. Sequenced sample: PBMCs or a T cell subset sorted from them (not recorded which). The source is an adult woman who had mild COVID-19 (a few samples of this study predate the infection). Cell type and time point are not known.

This clonotype was detected a few times. The rearrangement links TRBV3-1 to TRBJ1-2; 10 nucleotides agree with TRBD1. CDR1 is LGHDT and CDR2 is YNNKEL in the germline V gene (reference sequence). CDR3 length: 14 residues. V dropped 3 bases and J dropped 5; count of bases not matched to a gene: 3. The CDR3 spells CASSHGDRGYGYTF. CDR3 sequence (DNA): TGTGCCAGCAGCCACGGGGACAGGGGTTATGGCTACACCTTC. The full variable domain, rest sourced from reference TRBV3-1 and TRBJ1-2, is DTAVSQTPKYLVTQMGNDKSIKCEQNLGHDTMYWYKQDSKKFLKIMFSYNNKELIINETVPNRFSPKSPDKAHLNLHINSLELGDSAVYFCASSHGDRGYGYTFGSGTRLTVV.

This clonotype was recorded a few times. In DNA form, the CDR3 reads TGTGCCAGCAGCCAAGTCGCGGGGGAAGACGAGCAGTACTTC. It translates to CASSQVAGEDEQYF. V and J are TRBV3-1 and TRBJ2-7; 7 positions agree with TRBD2. CDR3 size: 14 residues. CDR1 LGHDT and CDR2 YNNKEL come from the germline V gene (reference sequence). V lost 1 base and J lost 5; bases outside the gene matches: 5.

This clonotype has just a few counts. J is TRBJ2-3 and V is TRBV20-1, with D perhaps being TRBD1 or TRBD2 (5 bases each). Trimming took off 4 bases at V and 0 bases at J, with 8 bases between the two ends. CDR3 length: 13 residues. Germline lookup yields CDR1 DFQATT and CDR2 SNEGSKA (reference sequence). The CDR3 nucleotides are TGCAGTGCTATTGGGACGAGCACAGATACGCAGTATTTT. Translated: CSAIGTSTDTQYF.

The V call is TRBV2, the J call TRBJ2-3; 7 bases match TRBD1. The junction had 5 bases not matched to a gene; V was cut back by 8 bases and J by 0 bases. Germline lookup yields CDR1 SNHLY and CDR2 FYNNEI. The CDR3 has 14 amino acids. This chain's CDR3 is CASVGTASTDTQYF. The CDR3 DNA follows: TGTGCCAGCGTAGGGACAGCCAGCACAGATACGCAGTATTTT.

The chain combines TRBV5-1 with TRBJ2-7; D is uncertain. Germline V CDR1 and CDR2: SGHRS, YFSETQ. This CDR3 region has 13 residues. V lost 0 bases, J lost 6 bases, and 10 bases lay in between. CDR3 coding DNA: TGCGCCAGCAGCTTGGGTGGAGTTCGCGAGCAGTACTTC. Its protein is CASSLGGVREQYF.

CDR3 coding DNA: TGTGCCACCAGTGATCCTTCCCGCAGGGGGCTGACCGGGGAGCTGTTTTTT. Protein sequence: CATSDPSRRGLTGELFF. V and J are TRBV24-1 and TRBJ2-2, with 8 bases that match TRBD1. The V and J ends lost 3 bases and 5 bases, in that order; junction bases with no gene match: 10. Germline V lookup: CDR1 KGHDR, CDR2 SFDVKD. This CDR3 comprises 17 residues.

This clonotype was counted between two and nine times. This chain links TRBV5-1 with TRBJ2-1, with 9 bases identical to TRBD2. After removal of 1 base from V and 8 bases from J, the junction contained 4 bases not matched to a gene. This CDR3 is built from 14 residues. Germline V gene lookup returns CDR1 SGHRS and CDR2 YFSETQ. The CDR3 is CASSLLLAGHEQFF. The CDR3 DNA follows: TGCGCCAGCAGCTTGTTGCTAGCGGGGCATGAGCAGTTCTTC.

The sample holds a few counts of this clonotype. The rearrangement uses TRBV27 and TRBJ2-7, with D perhaps TRBD1 or TRBD2 (5 bases each). Trimming removed 1 base at V and 6 bases at J, with 13 bases between. Germline V gene lookup returns CDR1 MNHEY and CDR2 SMNVEV (reference sequence). CDR3 length equals 14 residues. CDR3 sequence reads: CASSLWAGTGEQYF. The CDR3 DNA is TGTGCCAGCAGTTTATGGGCAGGGACCGGCGAGCAGTACTTC.

This clonotype was seen a few times. The V gene is TRBV12-3 or TRBV12-4, the J gene TRBJ2-5, with D tentatively TRBD1 or TRBD2 (5 bases each). The ends were cut back, 5 bases at V and 7 bases at J, with 14 bases in the middle. The CDR3 loop spans 13 amino acids. The CDR3 protein is CASSSGGAGTQYF. As DNA, the CDR3 is TGTGCCAGCAGTAGTGGGGGTGCGGGGACCCAGTACTTC.

This rearrangement joins TRBV7-3 to TRBJ2-1; D gene unclear. CDR3 length: 16 residues. CDR1 and CDR2 (germline): SGHTA, FQGTGA. V was clipped by 3 bases and J by 8 bases, with 20 bases between them. The CDR3 here is CASSLSGGSPGDEQFF. The CDR3 bases are TGTGCCAGCAGCTTGAGTGGCGGCTCTCCGGGCGATGAGCAGTTCTTC.

The chain combines TRBV20-1 with TRBJ2-7; 9 bases match TRBD1. Germline assignment: CDR1 DFQATT and CDR2 SNEGSKA (reference sequence). This CDR3 region has 12 residues. This CDR3 reads CSSPGQGYEQYF. The CDR3, as DNA: TGCAGCTCTCCGGGACAGGGTTACGAGCAGTACTTC.

This CDR3 is CASSPTRAGNTQYF. DNA of the CDR3: TGTGCCAGCAGCCCGACGAGGGCGGGCAATACGCAGTATTTT. The rearrangement links TRBV7-2 to TRBJ2-3, with D maybe TRBD2 (5 bases). This CDR3 comprises 14 residues. Trimming removed 5 bases from V and 7 bases from J, with 16 bases in between. Germline lookup yields CDR1 SGHTA and CDR2 FQGNSA.

The chain links TRBV5-1 to TRBJ1-1; the D is unclear. V dropped 0 bases and J dropped 5 bases, with 14 bases sitting between them. CDR1 is SGHRS, CDR2 YFSETQ, per germline. The CDR3 loop spans 15 amino acids. CDR3 sequence (DNA): TGCGCCAGCAGCTTGGTTACGGGCCCTGGTACTGAAGCTTTCTTT. It yields the protein CASSLVTGPGTEAFF.

The rearrangement links TRBV9 to TRBJ2-3; D is uncertain. The germline CDR1 and CDR2 sequences are SGDLS and YYNGEE. V shed 0 bases and J shed 5 bases, with 10 bases lying between them. CDR3 length: 14 amino acids. CDR3 nucleotide sequence: TGTGCCAGCAGCGTAGTCCAATCGGGAGATACGCAGTATTTT. It yields the protein CASSVVQSGDTQYF. Full variable domain (remainder filled in from reference TRBV9 and TRBJ2-3): DSGVTQTPKHLITATGQRVTLRCSPRSGDLSVYWYQQSLDQGLQFLIQYYNGEERAKGNILERFSAQQFPDLHSELNLSSLELGDSALYFCASSVVQSGDTQYFGPGTRLTVL.

This clonotype was seen a few times. The CDR3 coding sequence is TGCAGTGCTAGAGGGATCGCAGGGCCAAGCAATCAGCCCCAGCATTTT. Its translation: CSARGIAGPSNQPQHF. The rearrangement links TRBV20-1 to TRBJ1-5, with D maybe TRBD1 (5 bases). CDR3 length: 16 residues. The V gene's germline CDR1 is DFQATT and CDR2 SNEGSKA (reference sequence). V lost 1 base and J 1 base, leaving 14 bases between the germline ends.

This clonotype was counted only a few times. This CDR3 is CASSTTAQNEQFF. CDR3 bases: TGTGCCAGCAGCACCACAGCCCAGAATGAGCAGTTCTTC. The V call is TRBV7-2, the J call TRBJ2-1; D is uncertain. V gave up 5 bases and J gave up 7 bases, with 12 bases separating them. This CDR3 has 13 residues. Germline V gives CDR1 SGHTA, CDR2 FQGNSA.

The rearrangement uses TRBV28 and TRBJ2-7, with 11 bases aligning to TRBD2. The CDR3 sequence is 19 residues long. CDR1 and CDR2 from the germline V gene are MDHEN and SYDVKM. J was trimmed by 3 bases and V by 5 bases; bases with no gene match: 18. CDR3 protein: CASSQAGTSGTPRNYEQYF. The CDR3 nucleotides read TGTGCCAGCAGTCAGGCCGGGACTAGCGGAACCCCGAGAAACTACGAGCAGTACTTC. Combining the CDR3 with reference TRBV28 and TRBJ2-7 gives the whole variable domain DVKVTQSSRYLVKRTGEKVFLECVQDMDHENMFWYRQDPGLGLRLIYFSYDVKMKEKGDIPEGYSVSREKKERFSLILESASTNQTSMYLCASSQAGTSGTPRNYEQYFGPGTRLTVT.

This chain uses TRBV20-1 with TRBJ1-5; 8 bases line up with TRBD1. The CDR3 is 16 residues long. The germline gives CDR1 DFQATT, CDR2 SNEGSKA (reference sequence). The J segment lost 7 bases and the V segment lost 3 bases, leaving 14 bases of the junction unmatched. The CDR3 protein is CSARRDLTGAGQPQHF. CDR3 nucleotides: TGCAGTGCTAGGCGGGACTTGACAGGGGCAGGGCAGCCCCAGCATTTT.

This clonotype has just a few counts. This chain joins TRBV15 and TRBJ2-5; D might be TRBD1 or TRBD2, each matching 6 bases. Germline CDR1 is LNHNV and CDR2 is YYDKDF (reference sequence). Trimming cost V 5 bases and J 9 bases, with 22 bases left between them. CDR3 length equals 15 residues. This CDR3 is CATSGRGIGAGAQYF. CDR3 DNA: TGTGCCACCAGCGGACGGGGGATTGGGGCAGGGGCCCAGTACTTC. Complete variable domain (other parts from reference TRBV15 and TRBJ2-5): DAMVIQNPRYQVTQFGKPVTLSCSQTLNHNVMYWYQQKSSQAPKLLFHYYDKDFNNEADTPDNFQSRRPNTSFCFLDIRSPGLGDTAMYLCATSGRGIGAGAQYFGPGTRLLVL.

The chain recombines TRBV4-2 with TRBJ1-2; TRBD1 matches 12 bases. Looked up from germline, CDR1 is LGHNA and CDR2 is YNFKEQ. The CDR3 consists of 14 residues. Germline trimming cut 5 bases from V and 8 bases from J; bases unmatched to any gene: 6. The CDR3 is CASSARDRGHGYTF. The CDR3 DNA reads as TGTGCCAGCAGCGCTCGGGACAGGGGGCACGGCTACACCTTC.

The chain joins TRBV6-2 or TRBV6-3 to TRBJ2-5; a weak D match, TRBD1 (5 bases). V was shortened by 6 bases and J by 1 base, with 15 bases between the two germline ends. The CDR3 totals 15 residues. The germline gives CDR1 MNHEY, CDR2 SVGEGT. The CDR3 here is CASRVGRKAQETQYF. CDR3 nucleotide sequence: TGTGCCAGCAGAGTGGGGCGCAAGGCCCAAGAGACCCAGTACTTC.

J is TRBJ2-1 and V is TRBV6-5; 14 bases are shared with TRBD2. Germline trimming cut 6 bases from V and 6 bases from J; bases unmatched to any gene: 4. Germline V gene data show CDR1 as MNHEY and CDR2 as SVGAGI. This CDR3 region has 15 residues. CDR3 amino acids: CASRGGLAGANEQFF. As DNA, the CDR3 is TGTGCCAGCAGGGGGGGACTAGCGGGGGCCAATGAGCAGTTCTTC.

This clonotype was seen only a few times. This sequence joins TRBV9 and TRBJ2-1, with no clear D. Trimming shortened V by 0 bases and J by 8 bases, and 15 bases separated the two germline ends. Germline loops: CDR1 SGDLS, CDR2 YYNGEE. The CDR3 is 15 amino acids. The CDR3 DNA reads as TGTGCCAGCAGCGTAGGAGGCTGGGCTGGGGATGAGCAGTTCTTC. Its translation is CASSVGGWAGDEQFF.

The chain combines TRBV7-9 with TRBJ2-3; 10 bases match TRBD1. Trimming removed 5 bases from V and 5 bases from J; junction bases left unmatched: 7. CDR1 SEHNR and CDR2 FQNEAQ come from the germline V gene (reference sequence). The CDR3 is 15 amino acids. Written as DNA, the CDR3 is TGTGCCAGCAGCCATAGACAGGGGGCGCGAGATACGCAGTATTTT. It yields the protein CASSHRQGARDTQYF. Complete variable domain (other parts from reference TRBV7-9 and TRBJ2-3): DTGVSQNPRHKITKRGQNVTFRCDPISEHNRLYWYRQTLGQGPEFLTYFQNEAQLEKSRLLSDRFSAERPKGSFSTLEIQRTEQGDSAMYLCASSHRQGARDTQYFGPGTRLTVL.

J is TRBJ2-7 and V is TRBV12-3 or TRBV12-4; D is perhaps TRBD1 or TRBD2 (6 bases each). The CDR3 is made up of 12 amino acids. V shed 5 bases and J shed 7 bases, with 12 bases lying between them. CDR3 loop: CASSPGGHEQYF. The DNA for the CDR3 is TGTGCCAGCAGTCCCGGGGGACATGAGCAGTACTTC.